Below, 7 T cell receptor beta chains from the same sample are listed, as sequenced in a study of shared T cell receptors in the human thymus. Produced via immunoSEQ multiplex PCR; TCRdb's table is partial and in-frame only. The sample gives more than 550,000 clones, 70% to 90% of which show up once; approximately 0.0097% is in the top ten. The sample also formed part of further work on human thymus T cells.

Sequencing was performed on thymocytes. These receptors originate from a boy younger than two with a congenital heart defect.

The genes are TRBV4-3 and TRBJ2-3; 9 nucleotides align to TRBD2. CDR3 size: 18 residues. The ends lost 1 base at V and 0 bases at J; junction bases unmatched: 8. Germline values: CDR1 LGHNA, CDR2 YSLEER. The CDR3 DNA is TGCGCCAGCAGCCAAGTTTGGGGACTAGCTAATAGCACAGATACGCAGTATTTT. It specifies CASSQVWGLANSTDTQYF.

The V and J genes are TRBV5-6 and TRBJ1-5; 7 bases fit TRBD1. CDR1 and CDR2 (germline): SGHDT, YYEEEE. The J segment lost 2 bases and the V segment lost 0 bases, leaving 5 bases of the junction unmatched. CDR3 length: 16 residues. The CDR3 is CASSLGAGGRNQPQHF. CDR3 nucleotides: TGTGCCAGCAGCTTGGGTGCAGGGGGACGCAATCAGCCCCAGCATTTT.

The gene calls are TRBV14 and TRBJ1-1; D not certain. V shed 3 bases and J shed 7 bases, with 9 bases lying between them. The CDR3 loop spans 12 amino acids. CDR1 and CDR2 (germline): SGHDN, FVKESK. The CDR3 region has the DNA TGTGCCAGCAGCCATCTTGAGCTTGAAGCTTTCTTT. Amino acid sequence: CASSHLELEAFF.

The chain employs TRBV7-2 and TRBJ1-2; a possible D gene is TRBD1 (6 bases). This CDR3 spans 18 amino acids. Trimming cost V 5 bases and J 0 bases, with 22 bases left between them. The germline V gene encodes CDR1 SGHTA and CDR2 FQGNSA. The CDR3 protein is CASSPPYRDHYTNYGYTF. The CDR3 DNA reads TGTGCCAGCAGCCCGCCCTACAGGGACCACTACACTAACTATGGCTACACCTTC.

The V and J genes are TRBV7-2 and TRBJ1-6; possibly TRBD1 for D (5 bases). Between the trimmed V and J ends, which lost 5 bases and 2 bases, there was a span of 13 bases. The CDR3 is 16 residues long. Per the germline V gene, CDR1 is SGHTA and CDR2 is FQGNSA. Written as DNA, the CDR3 is TGTGCCAGCAGCCTTTATCGGGGGGCCTATAATTCACCCCTCCACTTT. Translated, it gives CASSLYRGAYNSPLHF. Combining the CDR3 with reference TRBV7-2 and TRBJ1-6 gives the whole variable domain GAGVSQSPSNKVTEKGKDVELRCDPISGHTALYWYRQSLGQGLEFLIYFQGNSAPDKSGLPSDRFSAERTGGSVSTLTIQRTQQEDSAVYLCASSLYRGAYNSPLHFGNGTRLTVT.

CDR3 DNA sequence: TGCGCCAGCAGCCAACTTTTGGGCGATACGCAGTATTTT. Protein product: CASSQLLGDTQYF. The V and J genes are TRBV4-3 and TRBJ2-3; no reliable D call. The CDR3 is 13 amino acids. In germline, CDR1 is LGHNA, CDR2 YSLEER. The ends were cut back, 2 bases at V and 6 bases at J, with 9 bases in the middle.

The CDR3 protein is CASSPKKGGGSDGYTF. CDR3 in DNA: TGTGCCAGCAGCCCGAAAAAGGGCGGGGGTTCGGATGGCTACACCTTC. The rearrangement uses TRBV7-2 and TRBJ1-2, with D perhaps matching TRBD1 (5 bases). The CDR3 is made up of 16 amino acids. CDR1 is SGHTA and CDR2 is FQGNSA in the germline V gene. V shed 5 bases and J shed 6 bases, with 22 bases lying between them.